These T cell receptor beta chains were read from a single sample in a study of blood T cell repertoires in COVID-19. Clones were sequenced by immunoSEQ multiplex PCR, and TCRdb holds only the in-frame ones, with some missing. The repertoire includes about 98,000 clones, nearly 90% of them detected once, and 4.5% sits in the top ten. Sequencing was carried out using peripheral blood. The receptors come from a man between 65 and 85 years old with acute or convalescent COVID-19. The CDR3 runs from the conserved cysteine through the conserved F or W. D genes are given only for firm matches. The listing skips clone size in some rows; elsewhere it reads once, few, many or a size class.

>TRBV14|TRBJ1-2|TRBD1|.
TGTGCCAGCAGCCAACGGACAGGCAACTATGGCTACACCTTC
CASSQRTGNYGYTF
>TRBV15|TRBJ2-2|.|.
TGTGCCACCATGGAGTCACTAACGAACACCGGGGAGCTGTTTTTT
CATMESLTNTGELFF
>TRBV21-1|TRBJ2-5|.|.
TGTGCCAGCATCGACAGGGACGTTAAAGAGACCCAGTACTTC
CASIDRDVKETQYF
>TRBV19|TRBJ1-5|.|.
TGTGCCAGTAGTATAGTCGGGGGTAGCAATCAGCCCCAGCATTTT
CASSIVGGSNQPQHF
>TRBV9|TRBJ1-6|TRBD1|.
TGTGCCAGCAGCGTGAGCCCGGGACAGGGGATTTCACCCCTCCACTTT
CASSVSPGQGISPLHF
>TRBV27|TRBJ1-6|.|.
TGTGCCAGCAGTGGACCGGACATTGCTAATTCACCCCTCCACTTT
CASSGPDIANSPLHF
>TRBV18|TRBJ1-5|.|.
TGTGCCAGCTCACCGGGAGTTAGCAATCAGCCCCAGCATTTT
CASSPGVSNQPQHF
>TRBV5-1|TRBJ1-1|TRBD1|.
TGCGCCAGCAGCTCACCGGGACAGGGAGTCACTGAAGCTTTCTTT
CASSSPGQGVTEAFF
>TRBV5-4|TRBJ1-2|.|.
TGTGCCAGCAGCCCGACAGCCGCCTATGGCTACACCTTC
CASSPTAAYGYTF
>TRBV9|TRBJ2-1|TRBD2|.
TGTGCCAGCAGCCTCCGACTAGCGGGGGCCCACAATGAGCAGTTCTTC
CASSLRLAGAHNEQFF
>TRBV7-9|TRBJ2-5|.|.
TGTGCCAGCAGCTTCTACCTTCAAGAGACCCAGTACTTC
CASSFYLQETQYF
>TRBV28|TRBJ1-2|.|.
TGTGCCAGCAGTGGGCCCCTGGGCTACACCTTC
CASSGPLGYTF
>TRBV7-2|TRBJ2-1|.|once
TGTGCCAGCAGCGGGACTTTATACAATGAGCAGTTCTTC
CASSGTLYNEQFF
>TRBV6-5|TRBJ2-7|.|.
TGTGCCAGCAGTTCGGGGGTTGCCTACGAGCAGTACTTC
CASSSGVAYEQYF
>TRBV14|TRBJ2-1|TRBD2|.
TGTGCCAGCAGCTGGGGACTAGATGGCAATGAGCAGTTCTTC
CASSWGLDGNEQFF
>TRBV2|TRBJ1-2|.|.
TGTGCCAGCAGTGAAAGGGGCGGTTCTAACTATGGCTACACCTTC
CASSERGGSNYGYTF
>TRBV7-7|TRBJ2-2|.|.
TGTGCTAGCAGCCCGGGGTTCGCGAACACCGGGGAGCTGTTTTTT
CASSPGFANTGELFF
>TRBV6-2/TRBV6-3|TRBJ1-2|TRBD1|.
TGTGCCAGCAGTCACAACGACAGGGCTCAGGGCTATGGCTACACCTTC
CASSHNDRAQGYGYTF
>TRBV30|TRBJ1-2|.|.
TGTGCCTGGAGTGGCCAAGGGGTTATATCCTATGGCTACACCTTC
CAWSGQGVISYGYTF
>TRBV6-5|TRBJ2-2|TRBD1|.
TGTGCCAGCCCAGCACGAGGGGGCGGGGGGGAGCTGTTTTTT
CASPARGGGGELFF
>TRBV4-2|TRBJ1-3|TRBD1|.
TGTGCCAGCAGCCAGGAATTACAGGGGAATGGAAACACCATATATTTT
CASSQELQGNGNTIYF
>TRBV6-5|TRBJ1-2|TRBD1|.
TGTGCCAGCAGTAGGGGGACAGGGGGCAGCTATGGCTACACCTTC
CASSRGTGGSYGYTF
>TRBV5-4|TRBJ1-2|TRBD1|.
TGTGCCAGCAGCATCGGACAGGGCTCCAACTATGGCTACACCTTC
CASSIGQGSNYGYTF
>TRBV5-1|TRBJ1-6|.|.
TGCGCCAGCAGCTTAGAGAATTCACCCCTCCACTTT
CASSLENSPLHF
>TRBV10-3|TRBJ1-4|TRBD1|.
TGTGCCATCAGTGAGTCCCCCCAGGGGGCGACTAATGAAAAACTGTTTTTT
CAISESPQGATNEKLFF
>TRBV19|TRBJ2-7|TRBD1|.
TGTGCCAGTAGTACTGGGACAGGGGGCTACGAGCAGTACTTC
CASSTGTGGYEQYF
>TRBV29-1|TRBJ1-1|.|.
TGCAGTTCACGGAGGAACACTGAAGCTTTCTTT
CSSRRNTEAFF
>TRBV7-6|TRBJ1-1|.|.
TGTGCCAGCAGCTCGGGGGTGGGCACTGAAGCTTTCTTT
CASSSGVGTEAFF
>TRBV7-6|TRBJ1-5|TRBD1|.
TGTGCCAGCAGCTCCGGGACAGCGTATAGCAATCAGCCCCAGCATTTT
CASSSGTAYSNQPQHF
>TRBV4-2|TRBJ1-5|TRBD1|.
TGTGCCAGCAGCCAAGATTTACAGGGGGCCCAGCATTTT
CASSQDLQGAQHF
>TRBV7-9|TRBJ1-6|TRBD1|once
TGTGCCAGCAGCTTAGGGGGAGGACAGGGGAATAATTCACCCCTCCACTTT
CASSLGGGQGNNSPLHF
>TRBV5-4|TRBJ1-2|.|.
TGTGCCAGCAGCTCCCCACAGGGAGCTAACTATGGCTACACCTTC
CASSSPQGANYGYTF
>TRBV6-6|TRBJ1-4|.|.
TGTGCCAGCAGTTATACAGGAGTTGATAAACTGTTTTTT
CASSYTGVDKLFF
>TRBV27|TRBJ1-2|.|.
TGTGCCAGCAGTTTAATACCTGCGGGAGGCTACACCTTC
CASSLIPAGGYTF
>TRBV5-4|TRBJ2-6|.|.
TGTGCCAGCAGTCTAGGGGCCAGGAGCTCTGGGGCCAACGTCCTGACTTTC
CASSLGARSSGANVLTF
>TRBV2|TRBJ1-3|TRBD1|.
TGTGCCAGCGCCCCGGGACAGGGGATTAACACCATATATTTT
CASAPGQGINTIYF